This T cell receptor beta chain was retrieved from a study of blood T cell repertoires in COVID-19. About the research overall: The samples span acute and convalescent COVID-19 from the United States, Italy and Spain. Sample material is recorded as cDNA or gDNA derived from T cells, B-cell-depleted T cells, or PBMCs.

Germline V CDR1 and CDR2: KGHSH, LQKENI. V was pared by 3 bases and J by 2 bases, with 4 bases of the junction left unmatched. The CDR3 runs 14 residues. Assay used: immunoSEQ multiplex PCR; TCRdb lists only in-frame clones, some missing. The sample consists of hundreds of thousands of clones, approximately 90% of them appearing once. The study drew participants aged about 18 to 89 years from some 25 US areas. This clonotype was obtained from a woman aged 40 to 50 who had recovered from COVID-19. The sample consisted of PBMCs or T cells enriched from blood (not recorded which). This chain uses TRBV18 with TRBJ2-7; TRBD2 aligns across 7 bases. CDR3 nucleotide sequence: TGTGCCAGCTCACCCACGGGGGGTACCTACGAGCAGTACTTC. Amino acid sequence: CASSPTGGTYEQYF.